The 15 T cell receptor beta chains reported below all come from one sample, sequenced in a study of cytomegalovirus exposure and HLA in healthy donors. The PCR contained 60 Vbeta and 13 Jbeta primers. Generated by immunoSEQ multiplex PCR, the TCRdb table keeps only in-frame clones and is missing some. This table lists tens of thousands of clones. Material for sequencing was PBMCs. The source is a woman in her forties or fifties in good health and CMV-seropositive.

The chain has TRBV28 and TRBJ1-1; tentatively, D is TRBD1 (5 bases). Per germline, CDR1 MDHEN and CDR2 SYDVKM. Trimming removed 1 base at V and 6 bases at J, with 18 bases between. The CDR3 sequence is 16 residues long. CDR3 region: CASSLYTVGLKAEAFF. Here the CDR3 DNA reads TGTGCCAGCAGTTTATACACAGTGGGGCTGAAGGCTGAAGCTTTCTTT.

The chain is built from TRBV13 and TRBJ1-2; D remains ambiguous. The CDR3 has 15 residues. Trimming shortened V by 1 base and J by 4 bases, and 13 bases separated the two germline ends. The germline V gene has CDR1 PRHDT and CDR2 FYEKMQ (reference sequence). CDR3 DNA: TGTGCCAGCAGCTTAGTAGCCGGGAGCCCCTATGGCTACACCTTC. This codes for CASSLVAGSPYGYTF.

CDR3 loop: CASSLTGQNNQPQHF. The CDR3 nucleotides read TGTGCCAGCAGTTTGACAGGGCAAAACAATCAGCCCCAGCATTTT. The rearrangement uses TRBV6-5 and TRBJ1-5; 7 bases agree with TRBD1. This CDR3 is 15 amino acids long. The trim removed 4 bases at V and 3 bases at J, leaving 6 bases unmatched. Germline lookup yields CDR1 MNHEY and CDR2 SVGAGI.

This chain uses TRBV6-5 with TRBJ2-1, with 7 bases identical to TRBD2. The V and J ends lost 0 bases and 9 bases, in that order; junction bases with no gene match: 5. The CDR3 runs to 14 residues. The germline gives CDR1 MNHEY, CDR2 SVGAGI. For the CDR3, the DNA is TGTGCCAGCAGTTACTCACTAGCGAGCAGTGAGCAGTTCTTC. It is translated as CASSYSLASSEQFF.

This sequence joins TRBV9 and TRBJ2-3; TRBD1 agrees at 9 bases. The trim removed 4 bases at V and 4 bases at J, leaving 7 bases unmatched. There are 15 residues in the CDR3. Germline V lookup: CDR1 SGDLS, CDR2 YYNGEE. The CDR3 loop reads CASSHLDRGPDTQYF. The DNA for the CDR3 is TGTGCCAGCAGCCACCTGGACAGGGGCCCAGATACGCAGTATTTT.

CDR3 sequence reads: CASSRGSIYNEQFF. CDR3 in DNA: TGTGCCAGCAGTCGAGGGTCGATATACAATGAGCAGTTCTTC. The rearrangement uses TRBV6-5 and TRBJ2-1; possible D gene TRBD2, 5 bases. Germline V gene data show CDR1 as MNHEY and CDR2 as SVGAGI. The length of the CDR3 is 14 residues. V lost 5 bases and J 4 bases, leaving 12 bases between the germline ends.

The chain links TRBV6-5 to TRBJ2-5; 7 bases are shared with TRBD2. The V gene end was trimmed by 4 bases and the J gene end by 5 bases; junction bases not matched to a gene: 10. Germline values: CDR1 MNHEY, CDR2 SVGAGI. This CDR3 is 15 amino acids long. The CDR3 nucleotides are TGTGCCAGCAGTTTAACAAAGACTAGCTGGGAGACCCAGTACTTC. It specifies CASSLTKTSWETQYF.

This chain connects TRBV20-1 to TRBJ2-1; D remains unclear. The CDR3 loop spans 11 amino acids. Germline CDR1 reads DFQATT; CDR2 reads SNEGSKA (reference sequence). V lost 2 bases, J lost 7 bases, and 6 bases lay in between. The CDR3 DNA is TGCAGTGCTAGACAACGGAATGAGCAGTTCTTC. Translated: CSARQRNEQFF.

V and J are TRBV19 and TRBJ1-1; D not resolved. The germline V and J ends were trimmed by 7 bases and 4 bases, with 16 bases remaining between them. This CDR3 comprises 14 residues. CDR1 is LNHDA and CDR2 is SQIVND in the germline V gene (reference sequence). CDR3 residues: CASTSGRGITEAFF. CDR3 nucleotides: TGTGCCAGTACCTCAGGTCGGGGAATCACTGAAGCTTTCTTT.

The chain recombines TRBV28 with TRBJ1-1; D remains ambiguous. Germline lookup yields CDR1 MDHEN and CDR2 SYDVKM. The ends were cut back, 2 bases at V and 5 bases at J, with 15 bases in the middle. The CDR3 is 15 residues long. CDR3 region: CASSLRERGRTEAFF. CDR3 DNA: TGTGCCAGCAGTTTAAGAGAACGGGGTAGGACTGAAGCTTTCTTT.

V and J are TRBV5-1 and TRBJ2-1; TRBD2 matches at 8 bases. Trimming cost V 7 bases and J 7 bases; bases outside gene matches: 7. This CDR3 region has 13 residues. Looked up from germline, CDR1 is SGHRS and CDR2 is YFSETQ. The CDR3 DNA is TGCGCCAGCCACGCGGGAGGTCAAAATGAGCAGTTCTTC. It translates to CASHAGGQNEQFF.

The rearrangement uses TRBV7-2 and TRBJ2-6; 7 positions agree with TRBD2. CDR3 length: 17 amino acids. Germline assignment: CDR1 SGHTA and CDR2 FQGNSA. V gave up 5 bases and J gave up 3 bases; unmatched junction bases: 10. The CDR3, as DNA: TGTGCCAGCAGCCCCGGACCGGGGGGATTTGGGGCCAACGTCCTGACTTTC. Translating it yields CASSPGPGGFGANVLTF.

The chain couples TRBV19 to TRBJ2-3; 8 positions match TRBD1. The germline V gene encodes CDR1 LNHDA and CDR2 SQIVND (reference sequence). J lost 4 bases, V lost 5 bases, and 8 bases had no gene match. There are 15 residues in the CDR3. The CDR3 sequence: CASSSPRGRADTQYF. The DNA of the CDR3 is TGTGCCAGTAGTTCCCCCAGGGGGCGGGCAGATACGCAGTATTTT.

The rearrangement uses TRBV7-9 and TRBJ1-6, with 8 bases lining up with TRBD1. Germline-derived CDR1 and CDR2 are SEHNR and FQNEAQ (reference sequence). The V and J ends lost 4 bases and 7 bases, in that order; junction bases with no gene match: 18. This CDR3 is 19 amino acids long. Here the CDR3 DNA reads TGTGCCAGCAGCTCCTTCCTGAGTCTCCAGGGGGCGGTGAATTCACCCCTCCACTTT. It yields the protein CASSSFLSLQGAVNSPLHF.

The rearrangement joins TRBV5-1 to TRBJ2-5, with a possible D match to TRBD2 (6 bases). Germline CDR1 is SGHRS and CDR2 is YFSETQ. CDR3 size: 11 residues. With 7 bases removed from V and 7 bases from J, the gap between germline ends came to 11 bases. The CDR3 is CASGLGGTQYF. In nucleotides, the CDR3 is TGCGCCAGCGGGCTGGGGGGGACCCAGTACTTC.